The 21 T cell receptor beta chains presented below share a single source sample, sequenced in a study of cytomegalovirus exposure and HLA in healthy donors. Primers included in the PCR were 60 Vbeta and 13 Jbeta primers. The protocol was immunoSEQ multiplex PCR, while the TCRdb copy is restricted to in-frame clones and leaves out a portion. The sample yields about 190,000 clones, about four fifths seen once. Sample: PBMCs. Receptors originate from a male donor in good health and CMV-seronegative.

The chain recombines TRBV5-4 with TRBJ2-5, with no clear D. V was shortened by 4 bases and J by 1 base, with 2 bases between the two germline ends. Germline values: CDR1 SGHNT, CDR2 YYREEE (reference sequence). The CDR3 is 11 residues long. As DNA, the CDR3 is TGTGCCAGCAGCCTCCAAGAGACCCAGTACTTC. The encoded protein is CASSLQETQYF.

The chain carries TRBV6-6 and TRBJ1-1; tentatively, D is TRBD1 (5 bases). Germline V gives CDR1 MNHNY, CDR2 SVGAGI (reference sequence). CDR3 length equals 14 residues. V shed 5 bases and J shed 1 base, with 11 bases lying between them. The DNA of the CDR3 is TGTGCCAGCAGTGCCCAGGACAAGAACACTGAAGCTTTCTTT. Translated, it gives CASSAQDKNTEAFF.

This sequence joins TRBV4-2 and TRBJ1-4; 10 positions agree with TRBD1. The V gene's germline CDR1 is LGHNA and CDR2 YNFKEQ. After removal of 1 base from V and 3 bases from J, the junction contained 5 bases not matched to a gene. This CDR3 comprises 17 residues. CDR3 bases: TGTGCCAGCAGCCAAGTGGGGACAGGGGACGCTAATGAAAAACTGTTTTTT. Residues: CASSQVGTGDANEKLFF.

The chain recombines TRBV7-8 with TRBJ2-1; 8 bases align to TRBD2. V shed 0 bases and J 2 bases; nucleotides not matched to a gene: 9. There are 18 residues in the CDR3. Germline V gene sequence: CDR1 SGHVS, CDR2 FQNEAQ. The chain's CDR3 is CASSLASGGRTAYNEQFF. CDR3 in DNA: TGTGCCAGCAGCTTAGCGTCGGGGGGGAGGACCGCCTACAATGAGCAGTTCTTC.

The J gene is TRBJ1-2, the V gene TRBV28; the D is unclear. CDR3 size: 14 residues. Germline V gene lookup returns CDR1 MDHEN and CDR2 SYDVKM. V was clipped by 1 base and J by 7 bases, with 13 bases between them. The CDR3 bases are TGTGCCAGCAGTTTATTAGGGAGGGAGGGTGGCTACACCTTC. Amino acid sequence: CASSLLGREGGYTF.

The genes are TRBV27 and TRBJ2-3, with TRBD2 matching over 9 bases. The CDR3 is made up of 15 amino acids. Germline V gene data show CDR1 as MNHEY and CDR2 as SMNVEV (reference sequence). J lost 1 base, V lost 5 bases, and 4 bases had no gene match. The CDR3 loop reads CASSASGTRTDTQYF. The CDR3, as DNA: TGTGCCAGCAGTGCTAGCGGGACCCGCACAGATACGCAGTATTTT.

This rearrangement joins TRBV27 to TRBJ1-5; D unclear. The CDR3 totals 14 residues. Germline CDR1 MNHEY, CDR2 SMNVEV (reference sequence). V shed 3 bases and J shed 6 bases, with 12 bases lying between them. In DNA form, the CDR3 reads TGTGCCAGCAGTTTCGGAGGGAGGAGTCAGCCCCAGCATTTT. Amino acid sequence: CASSFGGRSQPQHF.

For the CDR3, the DNA is TGCGCCAGCAGCTTGGATGGGAAGCGGCAAGAGACCCAGTACTTC. The encoded protein is CASSLDGKRQETQYF. The V gene is TRBV5-1, the J gene TRBJ2-5, with D perhaps TRBD2 (5 bases). Deletions cut 0 bases from V and 2 bases from J, with 11 bases between. CDR1 is SGHRS, CDR2 YFSETQ, per germline. The CDR3 contains 15 residues.

This sequence joins TRBV4-3 and TRBJ2-3; D perhaps matches TRBD1 (5 bases). The CDR3 loop spans 15 amino acids. V lost 3 bases and J lost 0, with 10 bases in between. The germline V gene encodes CDR1 LGHNA and CDR2 YSLEER. Here the CDR3 DNA reads TGCGCCAGCAGCCAGGACACGACTAGCACAGATACGCAGTATTTT. Translated, it gives CASSQDTTSTDTQYF.

The rearrangement links TRBV19 to TRBJ2-2, with D hard to call. CDR1 and CDR2 (germline): LNHDA, SQIVND (reference sequence). The V end was cut by 5 bases, the J end by 0 bases, with 16 bases between. The CDR3 has 17 residues. The DNA of the CDR3 is TGTGCCAGTAGTGTTGGTTTGGGCGCCGCGAACACCGGGGAGCTGTTTTTT. Protein sequence: CASSVGLGAANTGELFF.

The rearrangement uses TRBV7-3 and TRBJ2-3, with 9 nucleotides matching TRBD2. J lost 5 bases, V lost 5 bases, and 8 bases had no gene match. The CDR3 has 15 amino acids. The germline V gene has CDR1 SGHTA and CDR2 FQGTGA. The CDR3 nucleotides read TGTGCCAGCAGCCCGATAGCGGGAGCTATAGATACGCAGTATTTT. It specifies CASSPIAGAIDTQYF.

The rearrangement uses TRBV28 and TRBJ1-2; D possibly corresponds to TRBD1 (5 bases). CDR3 length equals 12 residues. CDR1 is MDHEN, CDR2 SYDVKM, per germline. V was clipped by 4 bases and J by 10 bases, with 13 bases between them. CDR3: CASSSPDRDYTF. CDR3 coding DNA: TGTGCCAGCAGTTCCCCAGACAGAGACTACACCTTC.

This chain links TRBV12-1 with TRBJ2-1; the table's D call, TRBD2, has no DNA check behind it. TRBV12-1 is reported as a pseudogene. The CDR3 has 18 residues. The CDR3 DNA reads TGTGCCAGCAGCTTTGATCCTCCGGCCGGGAGCTCCTACAATGAGCAGTTCTTC. Residues: CASSFDPPAGSSYNEQFF.

The chain couples TRBV7-8 to TRBJ1-3; TRBD1 agrees at 11 bases. The ends lost 5 bases at V and 2 bases at J; junction bases unmatched: 11. This CDR3 has 18 amino acids. The germline V gene has CDR1 SGHVS and CDR2 FQNEAQ. CDR3 sequence: CASSRDRGEPFTGNTIYF. The DNA of the CDR3 is TGTGCCAGCAGCCGGGACAGGGGGGAGCCGTTTACTGGAAACACCATATATTTT.

J is TRBJ1-2 and V is TRBV20-1; no firm D call. This CDR3 has 11 amino acids. Trimming left V 4 bases short and J 7 bases short, with 10 bases between. Germline CDR1 reads DFQATT; CDR2 reads SNEGSKA (reference sequence). CDR3 in amino acids: CSANVGVGYTF. The DNA for the CDR3 is TGCAGTGCTAATGTGGGCGTTGGCTACACCTTC.

CDR3 sequence reads: CASSPFGQGRQETQYF. CDR3 bases: TGTGCCAGCAGTCCCTTCGGACAGGGCCGACAAGAGACCCAGTACTTC. The gene calls are TRBV6-6 and TRBJ2-5; TRBD1 matches at 8 bases. Germline V CDR1 and CDR2: MNHNY, SVGAGI (reference sequence). This CDR3 contains 16 residues. Germline trimming cut 5 bases from V and 2 bases from J; bases unmatched to any gene: 10.

The genes are TRBV7-8 and TRBJ1-1, with D perhaps matching TRBD1 (6 bases). Germline assignment: CDR1 SGHVS and CDR2 FQNEAQ. The CDR3 has 15 residues. Trimming left V 3 bases short and J 0 bases short, with 11 bases between. The CDR3: CASSFRTAMNTEAFF. The CDR3 bases are TGTGCCAGCAGCTTTCGGACAGCCATGAACACTGAAGCTTTCTTT.

The chain uses TRBV30 and TRBJ2-7, with a tentative D call TRBD1 (5 bases). The V gene lost 3 bases and the J gene lost 4 bases, with 16 bases spanning the gap. CDR1 is GTSNPN, CDR2 SVGIG, per germline (reference sequence). The CDR3 covers 14 residues. The CDR3 loop is CAWRVAGNSYEQYF. The CDR3 DNA reads TGTGCCTGGAGAGTGGCAGGGAATTCTTACGAGCAGTACTTC. The entire variable domain, with the rest obtained from reference TRBV30 and TRBJ2-7, is as follows: SQTIHQWPATLVQPVGSPLSLECTVEGTSNPNLYWYRQAAGRGLQLLFYSVGIGQISSEVPQNLSASRPQDRQFILSSKKLLLSDSGFYLCAWRVAGNSYEQYFGPGTRLTVT.

V and J are TRBV7-6 and TRBJ2-7; 7 bases map to TRBD2. The CDR3 is 15 amino acids. V shed 0 bases, J shed 5 bases, and the junction held 7 bases outside the gene matches. CDR1 is SGHVS and CDR2 is FNYEAQ in the germline V gene. The CDR3 spells CASSLAGGTPNEQYF. The CDR3 nucleotides read TGTGCCAGCAGCTTAGCGGGGGGGACCCCCAACGAGCAGTACTTC.

The CDR3 nucleotides are TGTGCCATCAGGGGGAGCCGCCGGGACAGGGATAACAATGAGCAGTTCTTC. Its protein product is CAIRGSRRDRDNNEQFF. This chain uses TRBV10-3 with TRBJ2-1; 9 nucleotides line up with TRBD1. The CDR3 is 17 amino acids. Germline V CDR1 and CDR2: ENHRY, SYGVKD. Unmatched junction bases numbered 14, after V lost 6 bases and J lost 5 bases.

This rearrangement joins TRBV7-2 to TRBJ2-1; D ambiguous. The V end lost 4 bases, the J end lost 5 bases, and 18 bases lay between the germline ends. The CDR3 contains 16 residues. Germline V gene lookup returns CDR1 SGHTA and CDR2 FQGNSA. DNA of the CDR3: TGTGCCAGCAGCTATCTCCGAAACGGCGGTCACAATGAGCAGTTCTTC. This translates into CASSYLRNGGHNEQFF.